Listed below are T cell receptor beta chains from one sample, sequenced in a study of CD8 T cells in ankylosing spondylitis. A single record per CDR3 protein comes from TCRdb applying MiXCR to the 5' RACE reads. The repertoire has 250,000 or so distinct CDR3 sequences, roughly a quarter of them found once; the top ten carry over 0.55%. The sequencing input was blood, either unsorted or a sorted T cell fraction (not recorded which). These receptors came from a male donor with ankylosing spondylitis or in good health (not recorded which). The CDR3 runs from the conserved cysteine through the conserved F or W.

V gene: TRBV29-1
CDR3 protein: CSVERATGVPETQYF

V gene: TRBV3-1
CDR3 protein: CASSTQAAPQAF

V gene: TRBV10-1
CDR3 protein: CASSESVTGRNEQFF

V gene: TRBV21-1
CDR3 protein: CASSGESYEQYF

V gene: TRBV4-2
CDR3 protein: CASSQDKGSYNEQFF

V gene: TRBV2
CDR3 protein: CASSNRQGGSPQHF

V gene: TRBV28
CDR3 protein: CASSAGGTNEKLFF

V gene: TRBV20-1
CDR3 protein: CSAYEGNKNIQYF

V gene: TRBV20-1
CDR3 protein: CSASRLSYEQYF

V gene: TRBV20-1
CDR3 protein: CSARDRKKGKGETQYF

V gene: TRBV5-1
CDR3 protein: CASSLRADNTGSCFF

V gene: TRBV11-2
CDR3 protein: CASSGDTDTQYF

V gene: TRBV20-1
CDR3 protein: CSASLRESTDTQYF

V gene: TRBV4-2
CDR3 protein: CASSQDLPSDSTLYEQYF

V gene: TRBV12-3/TRBV12-4
CDR3 protein: CASSPSGRDEQFF

V gene: TRBV20-1
CDR3 protein: CSGTPQRSRELFF

V gene: TRBV10-3
CDR3 protein: CAISGDLRGGHEQFF

V gene: TRBV12-3/TRBV12-4
CDR3 protein: CASSLSGDGGTQYF

V gene: TRBV9
CDR3 protein: CASSAGQGNTIYF

V gene: TRBV5-1
CDR3 protein: CASSRDGLSTDTQYF